This T cell receptor beta chain was identified in a study of blood T cell repertoires in COVID-19. Study-wide background: PBMCs, B-cell-depleted T cells, or T cells provided the cDNA or gDNA that made up the material.

The repertoire was sequenced with immunoSEQ multiplex PCR; TCRdb's copy has only in-frame clones and lacks some. The data contain 30,000 to 45,000 clones, 85% to 90% of them seen just once; the ten biggest clones take up around an eighth. With 5 bases removed from V and 2 bases from J, the gap between germline ends came to 15 bases. Germline lookup yields CDR1 SGHTA and CDR2 FQGTGA. CDR3 length: 15 amino acids. This chain links TRBV7-3 with TRBJ2-5; weak D call: TRBD2 (6 bases). The sequencing sample was made of peripheral blood. The clonotype comes from a man aged 65 to 85 with acute or convalescent COVID-19. CDR3 nucleotide sequence: TGTGCCAGCAGCGCGGGGACGGCTCCACAAGAGACCCAGTACTTC. Residues: CASSAGTAPQETQYF.